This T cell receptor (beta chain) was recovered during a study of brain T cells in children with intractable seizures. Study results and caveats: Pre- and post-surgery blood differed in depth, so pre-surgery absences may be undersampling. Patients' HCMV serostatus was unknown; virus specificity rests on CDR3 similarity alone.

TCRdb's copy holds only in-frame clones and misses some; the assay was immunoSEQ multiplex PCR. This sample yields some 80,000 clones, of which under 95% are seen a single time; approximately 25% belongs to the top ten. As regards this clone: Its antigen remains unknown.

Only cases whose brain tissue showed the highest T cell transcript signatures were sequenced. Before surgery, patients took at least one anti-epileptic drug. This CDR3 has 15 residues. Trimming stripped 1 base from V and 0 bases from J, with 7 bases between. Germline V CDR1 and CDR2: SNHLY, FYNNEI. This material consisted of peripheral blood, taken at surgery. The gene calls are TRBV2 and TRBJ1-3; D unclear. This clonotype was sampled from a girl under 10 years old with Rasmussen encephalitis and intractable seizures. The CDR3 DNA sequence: TGTGCCAGCAGTGAAGGTGCCAGCTCTGGAAACACCATATATTTT. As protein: CASSEGASSGNTIYF.